The 14 T cell receptor beta chains below come from one sample, sequenced in a study of blood T cell repertoires in COVID-19. Profiling relied on immunoSEQ multiplex PCR, and the TCRdb table lists in-frame clones only, not all of them. The sample consists of 220,000 or so clones, roughly 80% of them appearing once. Sequencing used PBMCs or T cells enriched from blood (not recorded which). Source of these receptors: a woman in her thirties or forties with acute COVID-19.

This clone appeared a few times. The gene calls are TRBV27 and TRBJ1-1; D not certain. The CDR3 is 19 amino acids. From germline, CDR1 is MNHEY and CDR2 SMNVEV (reference sequence). The V gene lost 4 bases and the J gene lost 4 bases, with 28 bases spanning the gap. CDR3: CASSSPGVGSADLGTEAFF. The CDR3 DNA is TGTGCCAGCAGTTCCCCCGGGGTCGGCAGTGCAGATTTAGGCACTGAAGCTTTCTTT.

The chain has TRBV7-9 and TRBJ1-6, with D possibly matching TRBD1 (6 bases). From germline, CDR1 is SEHNR and CDR2 FQNEAQ (reference sequence). This CDR3 region has 15 residues. V lost 3 bases and J lost 5, with 11 bases in between. Here the CDR3 reads CASSFKGVNNSPLHF. CDR3 sequence (DNA): TGTGCCAGCAGCTTTAAGGGGGTGAATAATTCACCCCTCCACTTT.

V and J are TRBV9 and TRBJ1-4; TRBD1 might be the D (5 bases). V lost 4 bases to trimming and J lost 3 bases, with 7 bases between them. There are 13 residues in the CDR3. From germline, CDR1 is SGDLS and CDR2 YYNGEE. CDR3 in DNA: TGTGCCAGCAGCCGGGGGGCTAATGAAAAACTGTTTTTT. This codes for CASSRGANEKLFF.

DNA of the CDR3: TGTGCCAGCAGTTTATTATTGACAGGGAAGGGTGGCTACACCTTC. Its protein is CASSLLLTGKGGYTF. This chain connects TRBV28 to TRBJ1-2, with 7 bases fitting TRBD1. After removal of 1 base from V and 7 bases from J, the junction contained 9 bases not matched to a gene. The CDR3 is 15 amino acids. The germline gives CDR1 MDHEN, CDR2 SYDVKM.

This chain connects TRBV19 to TRBJ2-7; TRBD1 matches 8 bases. V was pared by 7 bases and J by 0 bases, with 5 bases of the junction left unmatched. The CDR3 totals 14 residues. The germline V gene has CDR1 LNHDA and CDR2 SQIVND (reference sequence). Written as DNA, the CDR3 is TGTGCCAGTACCCCAGGACAGGGCTCCTACGAGCAGTACTTC. This gives the protein CASTPGQGSYEQYF.

The chain is built from TRBV28 and TRBJ2-5; maybe TRBD1 (5 bases). The CDR3 runs to 14 residues. Germline CDR1 MDHEN, CDR2 SYDVKM. The V end lost 6 bases, the J end lost 6 bases, and 17 bases lay between the germline ends. DNA of the CDR3: TGTGCCAGCAGCCAGGTTGACAGTGGGCAGACCCAGTACTTC. Protein sequence: CASSQVDSGQTQYF.

J is TRBJ2-7 and V is TRBV30; no clear D gene. V was shortened by 1 base and J by 0 bases, with 7 bases between the two germline ends. Germline loops: CDR1 GTSNPN, CDR2 SVGIG (reference sequence). The CDR3 totals 13 residues. For the CDR3, the DNA is TGTGCCTGGAGTGATCCGTCCTCCTACGAGCAGTACTTC. This codes for CAWSDPSSYEQYF. The whole variable domain, filled in from reference TRBV30 and TRBJ2-7, reads SQTIHQWPATLVQPVGSPLSLECTVEGTSNPNLYWYRQAAGRGLQLLFYSVGIGQISSEVPQNLSASRPQDRQFILSSKKLLLSDSGFYLCAWSDPSSYEQYFGPGTRLTVT.

The genes are TRBV7-8 and TRBJ2-7, with 8 nucleotides matching TRBD2. Germline-derived CDR1 and CDR2 are SGHVS and FQNEAQ. J gave up 0 bases and V 0 bases, and 4 bases lay outside the gene matches. The CDR3 consists of 16 residues. Here the CDR3 reads CASSLAVSGDSYEQYF. The CDR3 DNA follows: TGTGCCAGCAGCTTAGCGGTTAGCGGGGACTCCTACGAGCAGTACTTC.

This clone was observed many times. In nucleotides, the CDR3 is TGCGCCAGCAGCTTGGAACAGGCGAACACCGGGGAGCTGTTTTTT. Its translation: CASSLEQANTGELFF. The rearrangement links TRBV5-1 to TRBJ2-2, with D maybe TRBD1 (5 bases). This CDR3 comprises 15 residues. V was cut by 0 bases and J by 0 bases, with 6 bases left in between. CDR1 SGHRS and CDR2 YFSETQ come from the germline V gene.

The chain joins TRBV2 to TRBJ2-3, with 7 bases lining up with TRBD2. There are 14 residues in the CDR3. The germline V gene has CDR1 SNHLY and CDR2 FYNNEI. V gave up 7 bases and J gave up 4 bases; unmatched junction bases: 8. The CDR3 DNA is TGTGCCAGCACCCAGCGGGACTCCTCAGATACGCAGTATTTT. Its translation: CASTQRDSSDTQYF. Full variable domain (missing parts from reference TRBV2 and TRBJ2-3): EPEVTQTPSHQVTQMGQEVILRCVPISNHLYFYWYRQILGQKVEFLVSFYNNEISEKSEIFDDQFSVERPDGSNFTLKIRSTKLEDSAMYFCASTQRDSSDTQYFGPGTRLTVL.

The rearrangement links TRBV29-1 to TRBJ1-4; D is possibly TRBD1 (5 bases). Per germline, CDR1 SQVTM and CDR2 ANQGSEA. V was shortened by 4 bases and J by 5 bases, with 8 bases between the two germline ends. This CDR3 is built from 12 residues. CDR3 residues: CSVGGVNEKLFF. CDR3 nucleotides: TGCAGCGTTGGGGGGGTAAATGAAAAACTGTTTTTT.

The chain employs TRBV13 and TRBJ2-2; 16 bases fit TRBD2. J gave up 3 bases and V 1 base, and 5 bases lay outside the gene matches. Germline CDR1 PRHDT, CDR2 FYEKMQ (reference sequence). CDR3 length: 19 residues. The CDR3 nucleotides are TGTGCCAGCAGCTTAGTCGGGACTAGCGGGAGGGCCTACACCGGGGAGCTGTTTTTT. It translates to CASSLVGTSGRAYTGELFF.

This rearrangement joins TRBV19 to TRBJ1-5, with 8 positions matching TRBD1. Trimming at V came to 8 bases and at J to 6 bases, leaving 9 bases not matched to a gene. The germline V gene has CDR1 LNHDA and CDR2 SQIVND (reference sequence). The CDR3 contains 14 residues. The CDR3 protein is CASQIFRGPQPQHF. CDR3 sequence (DNA): TGTGCCAGTCAAATCTTCAGGGGGCCTCAGCCCCAGCATTTT.

The chain combines TRBV7-9 with TRBJ1-1; no definite D call. The CDR3 consists of 13 residues. Germline V gives CDR1 SEHNR, CDR2 FQNEAQ (reference sequence). V lost 3 bases, J lost 1 base, and 6 bases lay in between. CDR3 DNA sequence: TGTGCCAGCAGCTTGACACAGAACACTGAAGCTTTCTTT. Its protein product is CASSLTQNTEAFF.